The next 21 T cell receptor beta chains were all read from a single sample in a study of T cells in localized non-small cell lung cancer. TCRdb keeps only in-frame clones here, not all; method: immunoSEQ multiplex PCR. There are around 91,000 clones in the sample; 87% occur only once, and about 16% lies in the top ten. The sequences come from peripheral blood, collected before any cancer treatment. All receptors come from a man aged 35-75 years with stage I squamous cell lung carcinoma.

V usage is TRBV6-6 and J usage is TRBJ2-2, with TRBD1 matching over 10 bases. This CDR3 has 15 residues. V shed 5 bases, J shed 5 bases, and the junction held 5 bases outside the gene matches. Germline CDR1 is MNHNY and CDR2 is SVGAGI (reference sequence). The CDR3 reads CASSGRQGATGELFF. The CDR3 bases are TGTGCCAGCAGTGGCCGACAGGGGGCGACCGGGGAGCTGTTTTTT.

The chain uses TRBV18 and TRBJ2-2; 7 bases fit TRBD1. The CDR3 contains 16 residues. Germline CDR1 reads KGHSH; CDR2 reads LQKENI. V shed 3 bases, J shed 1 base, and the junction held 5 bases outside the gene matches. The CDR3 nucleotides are TGTGCCAGCTCACCTAGACGACAGGGGAACACCGGGGAGCTGTTTTTT. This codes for CASSPRRQGNTGELFF. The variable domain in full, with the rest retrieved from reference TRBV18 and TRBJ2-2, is NAGVMQNPRHLVRRRGQEARLRCSPMKGHSHVYWYRQLPEEGLKFMVYLQKENIIDESGMPKERFSAEFPKEGPSILRIQQVVRGDSAAYFCASSPRRQGNTGELFFGEGSRLTVL.

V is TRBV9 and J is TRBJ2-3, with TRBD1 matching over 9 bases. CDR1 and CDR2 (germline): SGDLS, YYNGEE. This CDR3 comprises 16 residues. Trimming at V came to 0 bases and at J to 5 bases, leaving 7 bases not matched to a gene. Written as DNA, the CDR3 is TGTGCCAGCAGCGTAGGGTCAGGACAGGGGCTAGATACGCAGTATTTT. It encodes CASSVGSGQGLDTQYF. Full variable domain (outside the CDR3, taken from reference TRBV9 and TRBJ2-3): DSGVTQTPKHLITATGQRVTLRCSPRSGDLSVYWYQQSLDQGLQFLIQYYNGEERAKGNILERFSAQQFPDLHSELNLSSLELGDSALYFCASSVGSGQGLDTQYFGPGTRLTVL.

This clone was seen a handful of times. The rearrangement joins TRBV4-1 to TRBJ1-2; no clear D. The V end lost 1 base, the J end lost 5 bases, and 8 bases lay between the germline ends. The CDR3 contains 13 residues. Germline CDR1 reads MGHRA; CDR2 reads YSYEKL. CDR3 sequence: CASSQGYEYGYTF. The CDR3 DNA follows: TGCGCCAGCAGCCAAGGATATGAGTATGGCTACACCTTC.

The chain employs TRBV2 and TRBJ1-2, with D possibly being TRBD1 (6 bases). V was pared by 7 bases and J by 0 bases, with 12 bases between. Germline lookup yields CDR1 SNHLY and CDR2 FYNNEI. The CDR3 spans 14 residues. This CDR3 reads CASTAQGTNYGYTF. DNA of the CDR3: TGTGCCAGCACCGCCCAGGGGACTAACTATGGCTACACCTTC.

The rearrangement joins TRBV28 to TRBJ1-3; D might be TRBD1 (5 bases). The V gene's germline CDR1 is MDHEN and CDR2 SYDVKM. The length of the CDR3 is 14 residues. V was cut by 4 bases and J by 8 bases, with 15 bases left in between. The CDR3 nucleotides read TGTGCCAGCAGTTCCTCCTATGGGGGTGACACCATATATTTT. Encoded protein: CASSSSYGGDTIYF.

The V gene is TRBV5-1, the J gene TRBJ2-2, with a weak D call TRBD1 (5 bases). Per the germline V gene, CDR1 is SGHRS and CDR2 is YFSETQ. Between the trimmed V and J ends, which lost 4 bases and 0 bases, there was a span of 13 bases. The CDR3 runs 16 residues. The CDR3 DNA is TGCGCCAGCAGCCGTGACAGCAGATCGAACACCGGGGAGCTGTTTTTT. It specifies CASSRDSRSNTGELFF.

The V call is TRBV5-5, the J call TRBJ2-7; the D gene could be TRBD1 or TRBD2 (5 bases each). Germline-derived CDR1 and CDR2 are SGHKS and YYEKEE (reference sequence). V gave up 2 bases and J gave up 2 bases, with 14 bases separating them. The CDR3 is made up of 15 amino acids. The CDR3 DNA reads TGTGCCAGCAGCTTATCCGGGACCTCACCCTACGAGCAGTACTTC. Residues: CASSLSGTSPYEQYF.

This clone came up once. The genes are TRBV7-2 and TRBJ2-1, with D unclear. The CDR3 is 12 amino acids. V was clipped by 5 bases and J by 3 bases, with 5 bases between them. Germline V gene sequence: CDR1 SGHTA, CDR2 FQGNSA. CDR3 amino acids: CASSDYYNEQFF. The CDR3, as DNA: TGTGCCAGCAGCGATTACTACAATGAGCAGTTCTTC.

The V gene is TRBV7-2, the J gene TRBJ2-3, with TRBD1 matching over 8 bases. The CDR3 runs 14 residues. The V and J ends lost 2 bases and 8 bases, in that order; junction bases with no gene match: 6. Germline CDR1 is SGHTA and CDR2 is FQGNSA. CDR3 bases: TGTGCCAGCAGCTTACAGGGGGCGCGGGCTACGCAGTATTTT. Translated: CASSLQGARATQYF.

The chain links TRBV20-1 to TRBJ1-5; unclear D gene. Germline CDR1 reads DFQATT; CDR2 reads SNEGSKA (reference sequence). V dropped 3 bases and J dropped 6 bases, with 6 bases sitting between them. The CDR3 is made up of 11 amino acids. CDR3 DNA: TGCAGTGCTAGTGGGATTCAGCCCCAGCATTTT. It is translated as CSASGIQPQHF.

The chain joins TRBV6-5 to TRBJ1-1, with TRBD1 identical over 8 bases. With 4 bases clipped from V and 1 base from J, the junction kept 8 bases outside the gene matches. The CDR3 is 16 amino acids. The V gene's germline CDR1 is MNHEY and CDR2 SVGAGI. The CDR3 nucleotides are TGTGCCAGCAGTTCGGCCAGGGGGCGGCGGAACACTGAAGCTTTCTTT. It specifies CASSSARGRRNTEAFF.

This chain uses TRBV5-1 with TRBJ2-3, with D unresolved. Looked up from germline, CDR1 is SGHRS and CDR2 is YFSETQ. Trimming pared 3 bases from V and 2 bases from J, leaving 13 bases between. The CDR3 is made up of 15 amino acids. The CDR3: CASSSVGGLTDTQYF. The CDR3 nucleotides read TGCGCCAGCAGCTCGGTGGGTGGGCTCACAGATACGCAGTATTTT.

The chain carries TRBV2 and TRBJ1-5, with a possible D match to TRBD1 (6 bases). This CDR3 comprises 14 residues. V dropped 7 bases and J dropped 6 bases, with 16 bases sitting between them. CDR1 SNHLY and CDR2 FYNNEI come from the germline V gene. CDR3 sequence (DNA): TGTGCCAGCACCGTAACAGGGATCGGTCAGCCCCAGCATTTT. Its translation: CASTVTGIGQPQHF.

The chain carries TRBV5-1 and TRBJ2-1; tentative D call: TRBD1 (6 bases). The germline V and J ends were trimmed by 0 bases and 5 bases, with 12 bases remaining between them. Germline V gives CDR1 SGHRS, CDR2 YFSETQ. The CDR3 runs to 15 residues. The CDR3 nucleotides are TGCGCCAGCAGCTTGGGGACAGCGCGGGACAATGAGCAGTTCTTC. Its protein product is CASSLGTARDNEQFF.

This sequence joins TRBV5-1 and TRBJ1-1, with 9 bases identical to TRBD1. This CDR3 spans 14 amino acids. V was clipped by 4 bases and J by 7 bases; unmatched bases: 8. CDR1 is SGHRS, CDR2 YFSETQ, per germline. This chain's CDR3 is CASSLSTGGNEAFF. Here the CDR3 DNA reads TGCGCCAGCAGCCTATCCACAGGGGGCAATGAAGCTTTCTTT.

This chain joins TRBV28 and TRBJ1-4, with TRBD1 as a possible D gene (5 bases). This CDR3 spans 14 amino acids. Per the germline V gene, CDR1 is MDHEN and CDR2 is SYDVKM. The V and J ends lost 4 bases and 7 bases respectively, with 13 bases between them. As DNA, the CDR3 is TGTGCCAGCAGTTACAGGACCGGGGGTGAAAAACTGTTTTTT. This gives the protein CASSYRTGGEKLFF.

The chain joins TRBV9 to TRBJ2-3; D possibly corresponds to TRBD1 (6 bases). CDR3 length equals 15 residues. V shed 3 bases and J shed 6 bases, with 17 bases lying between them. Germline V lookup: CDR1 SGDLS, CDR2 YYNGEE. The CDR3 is CASSEGFTGYDTQYF. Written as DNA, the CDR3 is TGTGCCAGCAGCGAGGGGTTCACAGGGTATGATACGCAGTATTTT.

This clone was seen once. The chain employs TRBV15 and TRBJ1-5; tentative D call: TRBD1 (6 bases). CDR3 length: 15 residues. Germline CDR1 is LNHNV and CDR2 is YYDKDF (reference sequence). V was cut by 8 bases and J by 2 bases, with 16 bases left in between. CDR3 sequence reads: CATAGQPSGNQPQHF. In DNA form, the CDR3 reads TGTGCCACCGCCGGACAGCCATCCGGCAATCAGCCCCAGCATTTT. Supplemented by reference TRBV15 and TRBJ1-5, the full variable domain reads DAMVIQNPRYQVTQFGKPVTLSCSQTLNHNVMYWYQQKSSQAPKLLFHYYDKDFNNEADTPDNFQSRRPNTSFCFLDIRSPGLGDTAMYLCATAGQPSGNQPQHFGDGTRLSIL.

In DNA, the CDR3 is TGTGCCAGTAGTTTCCTAACAGGGGGTAGCAATCAGCCCCAGCATTTT. Its translation is CASSFLTGGSNQPQHF. V is TRBV19 and J is TRBJ1-5; 8 bases agree with TRBD1. Trimming at V came to 5 bases and at J to 0 bases, leaving 6 bases not matched to a gene. This CDR3 spans 16 amino acids. Germline V gene sequence: CDR1 LNHDA, CDR2 SQIVND (reference sequence).

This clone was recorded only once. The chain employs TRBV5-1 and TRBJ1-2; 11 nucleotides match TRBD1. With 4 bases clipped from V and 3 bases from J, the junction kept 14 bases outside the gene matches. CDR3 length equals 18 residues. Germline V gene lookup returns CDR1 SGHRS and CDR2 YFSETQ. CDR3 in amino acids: CASSPSGTGGDNYYGYTF. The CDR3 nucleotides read TGCGCCAGCAGCCCGTCCGGGACAGGGGGGGATAATTACTATGGCTACACCTTC.